What follows are 22 T cell receptor beta chains derived from one specimen sequenced in a study of CD8 T cells in Susac syndrome. Reverse transcription of roughly 0.45 to 1 ug RNA used random hexamers. A single record per CDR3 protein comes from TCRdb applying MiXCR to the immunoSEQ multiplex PCR reads. The data hold roughly 150,000 distinct CDR3 sequences, with 92% observed a single time. The sample was CD4+ T cells from PBMCs. All receptors come from a human donor in good health.

The gene calls are TRBV6-2 or TRBV6-3 and TRBJ2-3; 8 bases map to TRBD1. CDR3 length: 16 amino acids. Germline-derived CDR1 and CDR2 are MNHEY and SVGEGT. J lost 5 bases, V lost 2 bases, and 9 bases had no gene match. CDR3 protein: CASSYRTGPRGDTQYF. The CDR3 nucleotides read TGTGCCAGCAGTTACCGGACAGGGCCCCGCGGAGATACGCAGTATTTT.

This clonotype was seen a single time. The chain combines TRBV20-1 with TRBJ2-5, with D tentatively TRBD1 or TRBD2 (5 bases each). The V gene's germline CDR1 is DFQATT and CDR2 SNEGSKA (reference sequence). The length of the CDR3 is 14 residues. Trimming left V 3 bases short and J 0 bases short, with 11 bases between. The CDR3 sequence is CSASGDGHQETQYF. CDR3 in DNA: TGCAGTGCTAGTGGGGACGGGCACCAAGAGACCCAGTACTTC.

V gene TRBV29-1 combines with J gene TRBJ2-3; the D gene is possibly TRBD2 (5 bases). Between the trimmed V and J ends, which lost 4 bases and 3 bases, there was a span of 5 bases. Germline lookup yields CDR1 SQVTM and CDR2 ANQGSEA. This CDR3 has 11 amino acids. The CDR3: CSVGGTDTQYF. The CDR3 DNA sequence: TGCAGCGTTGGCGGGACAGATACGCAGTATTTT.

V usage is TRBV11-2 and J usage is TRBJ1-2; possible D gene TRBD1, 5 bases. The V gene lost 1 base and the J gene lost 3 bases, with 9 bases spanning the gap. CDR1 is SGHAT and CDR2 is FQNNGV in the germline V gene. This CDR3 has 14 amino acids. CDR3 amino acids: CASSLGGGDYGYTF. CDR3 coding DNA: TGTGCCAGCAGCTTAGGGGGCGGGGACTATGGCTACACCTTC.

This chain joins TRBV4-1 and TRBJ1-6; possibly TRBD1 for D (5 bases). The CDR3 runs to 18 residues. Germline CDR1 MGHRA, CDR2 YSYEKL. V was cut by 1 base and J by 0 bases, with 13 bases left in between. CDR3 sequence reads: CASSQVWDPSSYNSPLHF. CDR3 nucleotide sequence: TGCGCCAGCAGCCAAGTGTGGGACCCTAGCTCCTATAATTCACCCCTCCACTTT.

CDR3: CASSSEYGEQFF. The DNA of the CDR3 is TGTGCCAGCAGCTCGGAGTATGGTGAGCAGTTCTTC. The chain is built from TRBV11-2 and TRBJ2-1; D call uncertain. This CDR3 is built from 12 residues. From germline, CDR1 is SGHAT and CDR2 FQNNGV. The germline V and J ends were trimmed by 4 bases and 9 bases, with 10 bases remaining between them.

This chain links TRBV20-1 with TRBJ2-7, with TRBD2 identical over 9 bases. The CDR3 sequence is 13 residues long. The germline V gene encodes CDR1 DFQATT and CDR2 SNEGSKA (reference sequence). The ends lost 5 bases at V and 6 bases at J; junction bases unmatched: 8. The DNA for the CDR3 is TGCAGTGCTGGGGGGGGACTAGCCAGCGAGCAGTACTTC. Translation: CSAGGGLASEQYF.

The chain couples TRBV3-1 to TRBJ2-7; 10 positions agree with TRBD1. The V gene's germline CDR1 is LGHDT and CDR2 YNNKEL (reference sequence). Losses at the gene ends were 6 bases for V and 2 bases for J; bases not matched to a gene: 16. CDR3 length equals 18 residues. CDR3 loop: CASSPSRLGTGATYEQYF. The CDR3 bases are TGTGCCAGCAGTCCTTCTAGACTCGGGACAGGGGCGACCTACGAGCAGTACTTC.

The chain recombines TRBV9 with TRBJ2-5, with 7 bases lining up with TRBD1. Trimming at V came to 0 bases and at J to 5 bases, leaving 10 bases not matched to a gene. The CDR3 extends over 16 amino acids. Germline CDR1 SGDLS, CDR2 YYNGEE. CDR3 nucleotide sequence: TGTGCCAGCAGCGTAGCGTCGAGACAGGGATTCGAGACCCAGTACTTC. It codes for CASSVASRQGFETQYF.

The chain is built from TRBV7-9 and TRBJ2-7, with 7 bases fitting TRBD1. The CDR3 is 17 residues long. CDR1 and CDR2 (germline): SEHNR, FQNEAQ (reference sequence). The V segment lost 5 bases and the J segment 0 bases; nucleotides outside the gene matches: 13. The CDR3 sequence is CASSQDDGQATSYEQYF. Here the CDR3 DNA reads TGTGCCAGCAGCCAAGACGACGGACAGGCGACCTCCTACGAGCAGTACTTC.

The V and J genes are TRBV28 and TRBJ1-1; D is unresolved. Deletions cut 2 bases from V and 7 bases from J, with 8 bases between. CDR1 is MDHEN and CDR2 is SYDVKM in the germline V gene. CDR3 length: 12 amino acids. Here the CDR3 DNA reads TGTGCCAGCAGTTTAACCCCTTATGAAGCTTTCTTT. It codes for CASSLTPYEAFF.

The chain joins TRBV20-1 to TRBJ1-2; 9 bases line up with TRBD1. This CDR3 is 12 amino acids long. Germline V gene sequence: CDR1 DFQATT, CDR2 SNEGSKA (reference sequence). Germline trimming cut 5 bases from V and 7 bases from J; bases unmatched to any gene: 5. The CDR3 coding sequence is TGCAGTGCTTTGGGACAGGGCTCTGGCTACACCTTC. This encodes CSALGQGSGYTF.

The J gene is TRBJ2-4, the V gene TRBV2; D might be TRBD2 (6 bases). The CDR3 sequence is 14 residues long. Trimming stripped 0 bases from V and 12 bases from J, with 15 bases between. The germline CDR1 and CDR2 sequences are SNHLY and FYNNEI. The CDR3 coding sequence is TGTGCCAGCAGTGAAGCGCTTGGGGCGGGGCGTCAGTACTTC. Translating it yields CASSEALGAGRQYF.

The rearrangement uses TRBV5-1 and TRBJ2-3, with 7 positions matching TRBD1. After removal of 0 bases from V and 7 bases from J, the junction contained 8 bases not matched to a gene. This CDR3 contains 15 residues. CDR1 and CDR2 from the germline V gene are SGHRS and YFSETQ. The CDR3 loop reads CASSLEGRGTHTQYF. The CDR3 DNA reads TGCGCCAGCAGCTTGGAAGGCAGGGGGACCCATACGCAGTATTTT. Combining the CDR3 with reference TRBV5-1 and TRBJ2-3 gives the whole variable domain KAGVTQTPRYLIKTRGQQVTLSCSPISGHRSVSWYQQTPGQGLQFLFEYFSETQRNKGNFPGRFSGRQFSNSRSEMNVSTLELGDSALYLCASSLEGRGTHTQYFGPGTRLTVL.

The rearrangement links TRBV7-8 to TRBJ2-1; 7 bases match TRBD2. CDR1 is SGHVS, CDR2 FQNEAQ, per germline. With 3 bases clipped from V and 4 bases from J, the junction kept 3 bases outside the gene matches. This CDR3 spans 14 amino acids. The CDR3: CASSFPSGYNEQFF. The CDR3 DNA sequence: TGTGCCAGCAGCTTCCCTAGCGGTTACAATGAGCAGTTCTTC.

The chain links TRBV4-3 to TRBJ1-4; no definite D call. This CDR3 comprises 17 residues. Germline V gives CDR1 LGHNA, CDR2 YSLEER. With 1 base removed from V and 0 bases from J, the gap between germline ends came to 12 bases. CDR3 nucleotide sequence: TGCGCCAGCAGCCAAGGGAGTCGGGGAGCAACTAATGAAAAACTGTTTTTT. As protein: CASSQGSRGATNEKLFF.

This clonotype was seen a few times. The rearrangement links TRBV19 to TRBJ2-7; 7 bases agree with TRBD1. CDR1 and CDR2 from the germline V gene are LNHDA and SQIVND (reference sequence). The CDR3 is 13 residues long. Unmatched junction bases numbered 2, after V lost 3 bases and J lost 3 bases. The CDR3: CASSIDRDYEQYF. CDR3 nucleotide sequence: TGTGCCAGTAGTATCGACAGGGACTACGAGCAGTACTTC.

The genes are TRBV20-1 and TRBJ2-3; TRBD2 aligns across 8 bases. CDR1 is DFQATT and CDR2 is SNEGSKA in the germline V gene (reference sequence). The CDR3 is 14 amino acids. The J segment lost 4 bases and the V segment lost 8 bases, leaving 11 bases of the junction unmatched. CDR3 protein: CSPIVSGAADTQYF. Here the CDR3 DNA reads TGCAGTCCTATCGTTAGCGGGGCCGCAGATACGCAGTATTTT.

The chain combines TRBV28 with TRBJ2-5; 7 nucleotides line up with TRBD1. The ends lost 3 bases at V and 0 bases at J; junction bases unmatched: 10. Germline values: CDR1 MDHEN, CDR2 SYDVKM. CDR3 length: 17 amino acids. The CDR3 DNA reads TGTGCCAGCAGTTTCGTTTCAGGGGGACCGAACCAAGAGACCCAGTACTTC. Amino acid sequence: CASSFVSGGPNQETQYF.

The V and J genes are TRBV20-1 and TRBJ1-1; D not certain. The germline V gene has CDR1 DFQATT and CDR2 SNEGSKA (reference sequence). The CDR3 covers 15 residues. V was shortened by 0 bases and J by 0 bases, with 11 bases between the two germline ends. The CDR3 bases are TGCAGTGCTAGAGAGACCAGATTCGTGAACACTGAAGCTTTCTTT. It codes for CSARETRFVNTEAFF.

This clonotype was detected once. The chain links TRBV7-2 to TRBJ1-1; D is unclear. CDR3 length: 14 residues. The V and J ends lost 10 bases and 5 bases respectively, with 20 bases between them. CDR1 and CDR2 from the germline V gene are SGHTA and FQGNSA. The CDR3 DNA reads as TGTGCCACCCTTCCGGGATTTATGAGGACTGAAGCTTTCTTT. This translates into CATLPGFMRTEAFF.

This clonotype was detected once. This rearrangement joins TRBV28 to TRBJ2-7, with 10 bases aligning to TRBD1. Germline CDR1 MDHEN, CDR2 SYDVKM. This CDR3 region has 14 residues. With 7 bases clipped from V and 7 bases from J, the junction kept 10 bases outside the gene matches. CDR3 residues: CASNPGQGIGEQYF. CDR3 in DNA: TGTGCCAGCAATCCGGGACAGGGGATCGGGGAGCAGTACTTC.